The present T cell receptor beta chain was sequenced within a study of cytomegalovirus exposure and HLA in healthy donors. PCR used 60 Vbeta primers and 13 Jbeta primers. Repertoires were generated with immunoSEQ multiplex PCR, while TCRdb's copy carries only in-frame clones and drops some. The data hold some 130,000 clones, with over 70% observed a single time. Trimming cost V 5 bases and J 2 bases, with 15 bases left between them. The germline V gene encodes CDR1 MRHNA and CDR2 SNTAGT. This CDR3 is 15 amino acids long. This clone was observed a handful of times. The rearrangement joins TRBV6-4 to TRBJ1-2; no definite D call. Material for sequencing was PBMCs. The source of this sequence is a man aged 30-40 years in good health and CMV-seronegative. CDR3 coding DNA: TGTGCCAGCAGTCCCGAACCCACTGTGAACTATGGCTACACCTTC. Its protein product is CASSPEPTVNYGYTF.